This T cell receptor beta chain was documented in a study of response to subunit inactivated influenza vaccine. The CDR3 extends over 14 amino acids. Germline V lookup: CDR1 MNHEY, CDR2 SMNVEV (reference sequence). Trimming stripped 3 bases from V and 7 bases from J, with 13 bases between. There are a few counts of this clonotype. TCRdb reprocessed the RT-PCR reads with MiXCR, giving one entry per CDR3 protein. The data contain approximately 520,000 distinct CDR3 sequences, more than 15% of them singletons. The genes are TRBV27 and TRBJ1-5; possibly TRBD1 for D (5 bases). The receptor was derived from a man aged 50 to 69 who received an inactivated influenza vaccine. The sequencing here drew on CD4+ T cells sorted from PBMCs, taken less than 25 months after vaccination. The CDR3, as DNA: TGTGCCAGCAGTTTCGGGGCAGGAGTGCAGCCCCAGCATTTT. It translates to CASSFGAGVQPQHF.